This TCR beta chain was sequenced in a study of blood T cell repertoires in COVID-19. About the research overall: Italy, Spain and the United States were the sources of the convalescent and acute COVID-19 samples.

In the source study's methods: Reference gene primer amplification gave estimated nucleated cell counts. Using immunoSEQ multiplex PCR, the repertoire was profiled, and TCRdb retains in-frame clones only, with some absent. D and trimming were read from the DNA, whereas the V and J calls and clone size are those reported in that table. The sample carries around 100,000 clones, roughly 90% recorded once. This clone was detected only once. CDR1 LNHDA and CDR2 SQIVND come from the germline V gene (reference sequence). V shed 4 bases, J shed 6 bases, and the junction held 5 bases outside the gene matches. This CDR3 spans 14 amino acids.

The sequencing sample was made of peripheral blood. This clonotype was obtained from a man aged 50 to 59 with COVID-19, enrolled during active disease. The V call is TRBV19, the J call TRBJ2-7, with TRBD1 matching 11 bases. In nucleotides, the CDR3 is TGTGCCAGTAGTAACCCCGGGACAGGGGGCGAGCAGTACTTC. Translating gives CASSNPGTGGEQYF.